This TCR beta chain was identified in a study of cytomegalovirus exposure and HLA in healthy donors. Study results and limitations: An assumption of roughly uniform sequencing depth across donors underlay the presence/absence analyses. There were reportedly fewer N-insertions in an Asian-associated ancestry cluster than the approximately 600-donor mean, in a later analysis.

Each of the donors was a healthy bone marrow donor. For this clone: Its antigen is not known.

Primers for the PCR totalled 60 Vbeta and 13 Jbeta. TCRdb's table, derived via immunoSEQ multiplex PCR, lists solely in-frame clones and lacks some. The sample yields 220,000 or so clones, more than 60% seen once. Trimming cost V 5 bases and J 4 bases; bases outside gene matches: 10. From germline, CDR1 is SEHNR and CDR2 FQNEAQ (reference sequence). This CDR3 is built from 16 residues. This clonotype originated in a man aged 45 to 65 in good health and CMV-seronegative. The sample comprised PBMCs. V is TRBV7-9 and J is TRBJ2-1; TRBD1 matches 8 bases. The CDR3 nucleotides read TGTGCCAGCAGCAAGACTGGACAGGGAGGATACAATGAGCAGTTCTTC. Residues: CASSKTGQGGYNEQFF. The whole variable domain, remainder taken from reference TRBV7-9 and TRBJ2-1, is DTGVSQNPRHKITKRGQNVTFRCDPISEHNRLYWYRQTLGQGPEFLTYFQNEAQLEKSRLLSDRFSAERPKGSFSTLEIQRTEQGDSAMYLCASSKTGQGGYNEQFFGPGTRLTVL.